The 4 T cell receptor beta chains below were found in one sample sequenced in a study of early T cells in non-severe SARS-CoV-2 infection. Using its own MiXCR run on the 5' RACE reads, TCRdb lists one record per CDR3 protein. The data show about 25,000 distinct CDR3 sequences, roughly 4.9% seen once. Source material: whole blood. The receptor set was obtained from an adult who was a healthcare worker with PCR-confirmed SARS-CoV-2 infection or an uninfected control (not recorded which).

The sample holds many counts of this clonotype. The J gene is TRBJ2-3, the V gene TRBV3-1, with D unclear. Trimming removed 2 bases from V and 6 bases from J, with 6 bases in between. There are 12 residues in the CDR3. CDR1 and CDR2 from the germline V gene are LGHDT and YNNKEL (reference sequence). The CDR3 protein is CASSQWADTQYF. The CDR3 bases are TGTGCCAGCAGCCAATGGGCGGATACGCAGTATTTT.

With regard to this clonotype: A much larger clone lies a single base off, so this may be a read error. V usage is TRBV5-4 and J usage is TRBJ2-5; D call uncertain. CDR3 length equals 15 residues. The germline V gene has CDR1 SGHNT and CDR2 YYREEE (reference sequence). CDR3 residues: CASSLERAVQESQYF. The CDR3 bases are TGTGCCAGCAGCTTGGAAAGGGCGGTACAAGAGTCCCAGTACTTC.

Ten or more counts support this clonotype. The rearrangement links TRBV28 to TRBJ2-5; D gene unclear. Germline V gene lookup returns CDR1 MDHEN and CDR2 SYDVKM. The CDR3 spans 15 residues. Trimming took off 7 bases at V and 1 base at J, with 16 bases between the two ends. The CDR3 bases are TGTGCCAGCACCTCCGTATACGGCCGCCAAGAGACCCAGTACTTC. Protein product: CASTSVYGRQETQYF.

This clonotype was observed at least ten times. The chain joins TRBV19 to TRBJ2-7; TRBD2 might be the D (5 bases). Deletions cut 5 bases from V and 2 bases from J, with 16 bases between. The CDR3 spans 15 residues. Germline CDR1 is LNHDA and CDR2 is SQIVND (reference sequence). DNA for the CDR3: TGTGCCAGTAGTCCCCAGAGGGTTGGGACCTACGAGCAGTACTTC. Protein: CASSPQRVGTYEQYF. Supplemented by reference TRBV19 and TRBJ2-7, the full variable domain reads DGGITQSPKYLFRKEGQNVTLSCEQNLNHDAMYWYRQDPGQGLRLIYYSQIVNDFQKGDIAEGYSVSREKKESFPLTVTSAQKNPTAFYLCASSPQRVGTYEQYFGPGTRLTVT.